The following is a T cell receptor (beta chain) sequence with its context. The antigen it binds to is not known. The junction and the germline gene differ at one end; a read error may be behind it. The data derive from a study of cytomegalovirus exposure and HLA in healthy donors (dated by TCRdb to the late 2010s). Regarding the study in general: According to a later analysis, one platform produced both the roughly 130 validation repertoires and the 670 or so repertoires of the first cohort. The study aimed to test whether signatures of past pathogen exposure could be identified by cataloging public T cell receptors. In addition to the first cohort of 666 subjects, a separate validation cohort of approximately 130 different subjects was used. To predict cytomegalovirus infection status, the study brought together high-throughput TCR immunosequencing, statistical association of individual TCRs with disease status, and machine learning.

What the authors observed across the whole study: Most TCR sequences were observed very rarely across donors, whereas some public TCRs were present in many individuals. Three of the identified cytomegalovirus-associated TCR beta chains were confirmed in vitro to be specific for cytomegalovirus antigens. In both the original and validation cohorts, the classifier was reported to diagnose cytomegalovirus status with high specificity and sensitivity. In a later analysis, TCRs clustered in the first cohort were found to also tend to co-occur in the 120 validation repertoires, with about 93% of cluster scores above 0. In the study, about 150 TCR beta chains were listed as associated with cytomegalovirus. According to the authors, the approach could potentially be generalized to other disease states and immunological phenotypes. All 120 repertoires were used to score co-occurrence in the validation cohort in a later analysis, because that analysis had no HLA typing for the cohort.

Libraries were prepared through the immunoSEQ multiplex PCR assay. Regarding the original processing steps: A statistical classification framework was built to diagnose cytomegalovirus status from the catalog of TCR beta chain sequences. What TCRdb holds here is the immuneACCESS table cut down to in-frame rearrangements. Part of the clones is not present; checked against another copy, under half of the missing clones reflect an unresolved V gene, and the others are unexplained. V and J calls and clone size are given by that table; D and trimming were obtained from the DNA. A total of tens of thousands of clones appear in this sample, roughly 90% of them only once. The ten largest clonotypes hold 2.1% of the sample. The CDR3 runs 16 residues from the cysteine to the phenylalanine. The sequence is cut down to CDR3 DNA, 48 bases in frame from base 1. The germline V gene (reference sequence) specifies SSHAT as CDR1 and FNYEAQ as CDR2.

Donors formed part of the validation cohort, which comprised about 120 subjects and was distinct from the first cohort of some 700 subjects. Here the chain combines TRBV7-7 and TRBJ2-2; the D region possibly corresponds to TRBD2 (6 bases align). Sequencing used PBMCs. The sequence was obtained from a man aged 25-45 years in good health and CMV-seronegative. The CDR3 has the sequence CASSSEGLVNTGELFF. The nucleotide sequence is given as TGTGCTAGCAGCTCTGAGGGACTCGTGAACACCGGGGAGCTGTTTTTT.